The clone carrying this T cell receptor (beta chain) was seen ten or more times. Its target is not known. This record belongs to a study of read filtering for tumor transcriptome and immune sequencing. About the research overall: IR-seq gave about 3.5 to 10.27 million TCR reads per sample; RNA-seq gave about 75 to 1,400.

Findings and limits, study-wide: Dropping single-read clonotypes raised IR-seq and RNA-seq shared-clonotype correlation. In IR-seq, single-read clonotypes were roughly 80% of clonotypes but around 3.2% of reads.

At the time of active disease, bone marrow was collected from every patient. Germline V CDR1 and CDR2: LGHNA, YNFKEQ. The CDR3 length is 19 residues. V was shortened by 0 bases and J by 0 bases, with 18 bases between the two germline ends. From approximately 400 ng of RNA, a library with molecular barcoded alpha/delta and beta/gamma adaptors was made. TCRdb re-called the reads with MiXCR, one entry per CDR3 protein. The data contain tens of thousands of distinct CDR3 sequences, less than 20% of them singletons. This sequence originates from a donor at least 40 years old with multiple myeloma. The specimen was a population of CD138-negative cells sorted from bone marrow. The V call is TRBV4-2, the J call TRBJ2-1; D is uncertain. The CDR3 coding sequence is TGTGCCAGCAGCCAAGATCGAGATGGACGCCCACTCTCCTACAATGAGCAGTTCTTC. Protein product: CASSQDRDGRPLSYNEQFF.